Following are 14 T cell receptor beta chains from one sample sequenced in a study of T cells in Graves' hyperthyroidism and ophthalmopathy. The investigators amplified TCR beta CDR3 regions from RNA transcripts. When the TCR CDR3 underwent first-round RT-PCR, the HTBI primer set was used. Each CDR3 protein gets one entry after TCRdb re-called the multiplex PCR reads with MiXCR. The data contain approximately 530,000 distinct CDR3 sequences, around 17% of them singletons. Material: blood. These receptors were collected from a woman aged 18-35 years with Graves' hyperthyroidism.

This clonotype was detected ten times or more. The CDR3 is CASSRSGTSGSTDTQYF. For the CDR3, the DNA is TGTGCCAGCAGCAGATCCGGGACTAGCGGAAGCACAGATACGCAGTATTTT. The chain couples TRBV7-3 to TRBJ2-3; 11 bases map to TRBD2. The CDR3 is 17 residues long. V was clipped by 5 bases and J by 0 bases; unmatched bases: 7. Germline CDR1 and CDR2: SGHTA and FQGTGA.

This clonotype was recorded at least ten times. The chain combines TRBV7-8 with TRBJ2-7; tentatively, D is TRBD2 (6 bases). Trimming took 0 bases from V and 4 from J, leaving 13 bases between them. From germline, CDR1 is SGHVS and CDR2 FQNEAQ. The CDR3 totals 15 residues. For the CDR3, the DNA is TGTGCCAGCAGCTTAGCCCCGGGAGCACAGTACGAGCAGTACTTC. As protein: CASSLAPGAQYEQYF.

This clonotype appeared many times. At one boundary the junction diverges from the germline segment, which might be a read error. V is TRBV5-1 and J is TRBJ2-1; no clear D gene. The CDR3 extends over 13 amino acids. Per germline, CDR1 SGHRS and CDR2 YFSETQ. The CDR3 bases are TGTGCCAGCAGCCTCGGACCAGTCAATGAGCAGTTCTTC. This gives the protein CASSLGPVNEQFF.

This clonotype was counted only a few times. V usage is TRBV11-2 and J usage is TRBJ2-5, with D hard to call. The germline gives CDR1 SGHAT, CDR2 FQNNGV. CDR3 length: 16 amino acids. V lost 2 bases, J lost 1 base, and 14 bases lay in between. Here the CDR3 DNA reads TGTGCCAGCAGCTTAACCCGACCCGGGTTCCAAGAGACCCAGTACTTC. It codes for CASSLTRPGFQETQYF.

This clonotype was detected only a few times. The chain employs TRBV20-1 and TRBJ2-3; 9 nucleotides match TRBD2. Trimming took 3 bases from V and 4 from J; bases not matched to a gene: 11. The CDR3 is 16 amino acids. The V gene's germline CDR1 is DFQATT and CDR2 SNEGSKA (reference sequence). CDR3 bases: TGCAGTGCTAGTTGGCTAGCGGGAATCTGGGCAGATACGCAGTATTTT. Translating gives CSASWLAGIWADTQYF.

In this sample, this clonotype turned up a few times. The V gene is TRBV14, the J gene TRBJ2-7; 8 bases match TRBD1. Germline V gene data show CDR1 as SGHDN and CDR2 as FVKESK. J lost 2 bases, V lost 5 bases, and 11 bases had no gene match. The CDR3 is made up of 16 amino acids. In DNA form, the CDR3 reads TGTGCCAGCAGCTCTCCAGGGGGCGGAAGCCCCTACGAGCAGTACTTC. It codes for CASSSPGGGSPYEQYF.

This clonotype was recorded a few times. The genes are TRBV4-1 and TRBJ2-1; TRBD1 or TRBD2 may be the D gene (6 bases each). Germline V gene lookup returns CDR1 MGHRA and CDR2 YSYEKL. Trimming removed 0 bases from V and 13 bases from J, with 22 bases in between. This CDR3 is built from 16 residues. The CDR3 loop reads CASSQETGATMLGQFF. In nucleotides, the CDR3 is TGCGCCAGCAGCCAAGAGACGGGGGCGACCATGTTAGGACAGTTCTTC.

The V gene is TRBV7-2, the J gene TRBJ1-2, with TRBD1 as a possible D gene (6 bases). Germline V CDR1 and CDR2: SGHTA, FQGNSA. Trimming shortened V by 5 bases and J by 3 bases, and 16 bases separated the two germline ends. The CDR3 is 15 amino acids. The CDR3 sequence is CASSQYRVVHYGYTF. CDR3 nucleotides: TGTGCCAGCAGCCAATACAGGGTAGTTCACTATGGCTACACCTTC.

CDR3 sequence: CASSYTQGFQETQYF. The CDR3 coding sequence is TGTGCCAGCTCATACACACAGGGATTCCAAGAGACCCAGTACTTC. This chain connects TRBV18 to TRBJ2-5; tentative D call: TRBD1 (6 bases). Trimming pared 5 bases from V and 1 base from J, leaving 14 bases between. Germline V gives CDR1 KGHSH, CDR2 LQKENI. This CDR3 spans 15 amino acids.

The chain joins TRBV27 to TRBJ2-2; D gene ambiguous. The germline V gene encodes CDR1 MNHEY and CDR2 SMNVEV (reference sequence). The CDR3 runs 14 residues. Trimming pared 6 bases from V and 1 base from J, leaving 9 bases between. CDR3 residues: CASREVVNTGELFF. The CDR3 DNA reads as TGTGCCAGCAGAGAGGTAGTGAACACCGGGGAGCTGTTTTTT.

This clonotype was recorded a few times. The chain joins TRBV24-1 to TRBJ2-3; TRBD2 aligns across 12 bases. The CDR3 contains 14 residues. J was trimmed by 4 bases and V by 9 bases; bases with no gene match: 4. Looked up from germline, CDR1 is KGHDR and CDR2 is SFDVKD. CDR3 loop: CATSSGGEADTQYF. CDR3 DNA: TGTGCCACCTCTAGCGGGGGGGAAGCAGATACGCAGTATTTT.

This clonotype was seen at least ten times. The V call is TRBV3-1, the J call TRBJ1-2, with D perhaps TRBD1 (5 bases). This CDR3 region has 14 residues. Deletions cut 4 bases from V and 4 bases from J, with 13 bases between. CDR1 is LGHDT and CDR2 is YNNKEL in the germline V gene (reference sequence). In DNA, the CDR3 is TGTGCCAGCAGCCTAACCCCGCAGGGCTATGGCTACACCTTC. Translation gives CASSLTPQGYGYTF.

This clonotype showed up just a few times. This chain connects TRBV20-1 to TRBJ1-2, with TRBD1 matching 7 bases. There are 11 residues in the CDR3. J gave up 8 bases and V 5 bases, and 5 bases lay outside the gene matches. Germline lookup yields CDR1 DFQATT and CDR2 SNEGSKA (reference sequence). CDR3: CSAVRGEGYTF. CDR3 bases: TGCAGTGCTGTCAGGGGGGAGGGCTACACCTTC.

CDR3 in amino acids: CASSMAGGTYEQYF. The DNA for the CDR3 is TGTGCCAGTAGTATGGCCGGGGGTACCTACGAGCAGTACTTC. V usage is TRBV19 and J usage is TRBJ2-7, with D possibly TRBD2 on 6 matching bases. Germline-derived CDR1 and CDR2 are LNHDA and SQIVND (reference sequence). The CDR3 runs 14 residues. Trimming left V 3 bases short and J 2 bases short, with 11 bases between.